These 19 T cell receptor beta chains were all obtained from the same sample, sequenced in a study of blood T cell repertoires in COVID-19. The table came from immunoSEQ multiplex PCR; TCRdb's copy has only in-frame clones and leaves some out. This sample has approximately 90,000 clones; around 88% occur once, and the top ten carry 1.2%. Sequences were obtained from peripheral blood. These receptors came from an older man with active or convalescent COVID-19.

The gene calls are TRBV24-1 and TRBJ2-1, with 8 bases aligning to TRBD2. Germline values: CDR1 KGHDR, CDR2 SFDVKD. The J segment lost 0 bases and the V segment lost 3 bases, leaving 9 bases of the junction unmatched. The CDR3 has 18 amino acids. DNA of the CDR3: TGTGCCACCAGTGATCCTAGTGGCGGGAGGAGCTCCTACAATGAGCAGTTCTTC. This translates into CATSDPSGGRSSYNEQFF.

V is TRBV9 and J is TRBJ2-7; weak D call: TRBD2 (6 bases). Germline assignment: CDR1 SGDLS and CDR2 YYNGEE. V dropped 0 bases and J dropped 5 bases, with 12 bases sitting between them. The CDR3 is 14 residues long. In DNA form, the CDR3 reads TGTGCCAGCAGCGTAGAGCCGGGAGTAAACGAGCAGTACTTC. This translates into CASSVEPGVNEQYF.

V and J are TRBV10-3 and TRBJ1-2, with a tentative D call TRBD1 (5 bases). V was shortened by 3 bases and J by 4 bases, with 12 bases between the two germline ends. The germline V gene has CDR1 ENHRY and CDR2 SYGVKD. This CDR3 is 14 amino acids long. The CDR3 nucleotides read TGTGCCATCAGTGAAGGCGGGGGGACCTATGGCTACACCTTC. This gives the protein CAISEGGGTYGYTF.

The table lists this clone with a few counts. The chain recombines TRBV28 with TRBJ2-1; D is undetermined. The germline CDR1 and CDR2 sequences are MDHEN and SYDVKM. The CDR3 length is 11 residues. V gave up 5 bases and J gave up 8 bases, with 7 bases separating them. The CDR3 sequence: CASSGRHEQFF. CDR3 nucleotides: TGTGCCAGCAGTGGGCGCCATGAGCAGTTCTTC.

The V gene is TRBV18, the J gene TRBJ2-3; 9 bases fit TRBD1. Trimming removed 6 bases from V and 2 bases from J; junction bases left unmatched: 12. The CDR3 extends over 17 amino acids. Germline V gives CDR1 KGHSH, CDR2 LQKENI. For the CDR3, the DNA is TGTGCCAGCTCCCCGATGTCCGGGACAGGGTCCACAGATACGCAGTATTTT. The encoded protein is CASSPMSGTGSTDTQYF.

Concerning this clone: A junction end diverges from the germline sequence, so it may reflect a read error. The chain joins TRBV7-7 to TRBJ2-5, with 8 bases lining up with TRBD2. The germline V gene has CDR1 SSHAT and CDR2 FNYEAQ (reference sequence). CDR3 size: 16 residues. DNA for the CDR3: TGTGCTAGCAGCTTAGCGGGATGGGGCGCGGGGGAGACCCAGTACTTC. It specifies CASSLAGWGAGETQYF. Based on the CDR3 plus reference TRBV7-7 and TRBJ2-5, the full variable domain is GAGVSQSPRYKVTKRGQDVTLRCDPISSHATLYWYQQALGQGPEFLTYFNYEAQPDKSGLPSDRFSAERPEGSISTLTIQRTEQRDSAMYRCASSLAGWGAGETQYFGPGTRLLVL.

This clone was detected only once. The chain recombines TRBV27 with TRBJ2-1; TRBD2 agrees at 12 bases. Germline CDR1 MNHEY, CDR2 SMNVEV (reference sequence). This CDR3 has 18 residues. V shed 2 bases and J 10 bases; nucleotides not matched to a gene: 15. The CDR3 loop reads CASSLKSVRLAGEWEQFF. The CDR3 nucleotides read TGTGCCAGCAGTTTAAAATCGGTGAGACTAGCGGGAGAGTGGGAGCAGTTCTTC.

The chain recombines TRBV4-1 with TRBJ2-1; maybe TRBD1 (5 bases). Germline CDR1 is MGHRA and CDR2 is YSYEKL. Deletions cut 1 base from V and 4 bases from J, with 14 bases between. This CDR3 has 16 residues. The CDR3 DNA reads as TGCGCCAGCAGCCAAGTGGGGCGGAGAAAATACAATGAGCAGTTCTTC. Translation: CASSQVGRRKYNEQFF.

The CDR3 reads CASSLASGIDIQYF. The CDR3 nucleotides are TGTGCCAGCAGCTTAGCTAGCGGGATTGACATTCAGTACTTC. The V gene is TRBV7-2, the J gene TRBJ2-4; TRBD2 aligns across 8 bases. V gave up 0 bases and J gave up 8 bases; unmatched junction bases: 3. Germline CDR1 and CDR2: SGHTA and FQGNSA. This CDR3 comprises 14 residues.

This clone was seen only once. The V gene is TRBV9, the J gene TRBJ2-2; 10 bases agree with TRBD2. The CDR3 runs to 17 residues. J was trimmed by 7 bases and V by 0 bases; bases with no gene match: 9. The germline CDR1 and CDR2 sequences are SGDLS and YYNGEE. The CDR3 here is CASSVAVTSGDIGELFF. CDR3 coding DNA: TGTGCCAGCAGCGTAGCTGTTACTAGCGGGGATATCGGGGAGCTGTTTTTT.

This clone was seen a few times. The rearrangement links TRBV30 to TRBJ2-4; D not resolved. The germline V gene has CDR1 GTSNPN and CDR2 SVGIG (reference sequence). V was trimmed by 0 bases and J by 2 bases, leaving 8 bases between them. The CDR3 length is 14 residues. This CDR3 is CAWSVLGPKNIQYF. CDR3 sequence (DNA): TGTGCCTGGAGTGTACTGGGCCCCAAAAACATTCAGTACTTC. The full variable domain, in which reference TRBV30 and TRBJ2-4 provide the parts outside the CDR3, is SQTIHQWPATLVQPVGSPLSLECTVEGTSNPNLYWYRQAAGRGLQLLFYSVGIGQISSEVPQNLSASRPQDRQFILSSKKLLLSDSGFYLCAWSVLGPKNIQYFGAGTRLSVL.

This clone was seen a single time. This chain connects TRBV7-2 to TRBJ1-2, with 10 bases aligning to TRBD1. This CDR3 is built from 15 residues. The V segment lost 4 bases and the J segment 8 bases; nucleotides outside the gene matches: 10. Looked up from germline, CDR1 is SGHTA and CDR2 is FQGNSA. CDR3: CASSSTGTGVRGYTF. CDR3 DNA sequence: TGTGCCAGCAGCTCAACCGGGACAGGGGTTCGCGGCTACACCTTC.

The CDR3 sequence is CASSAGTHYGYTF. The CDR3, as DNA: TGTGCCAGCAGCGCAGGGACTCACTATGGCTACACCTTC. The chain links TRBV12-3 or TRBV12-4 to TRBJ1-2, with a tentative D call TRBD1 (5 bases). The CDR3 is 13 amino acids. The germline V and J ends were trimmed by 6 bases and 3 bases, with 11 bases remaining between them.

The J gene is TRBJ2-7, the V gene TRBV11-1; TRBD1 aligns across 7 bases. J was trimmed by 2 bases and V by 4 bases; bases with no gene match: 8. The germline V gene has CDR1 SGHAT and CDR2 FQDESV (reference sequence). The length of the CDR3 is 15 residues. CDR3 bases: TGTGCCAGCAGCTCCGTCCGGGACAGCACCTACGAGCAGTACTTC. This gives the protein CASSSVRDSTYEQYF.

This clone is a singleton in its sample. The chain joins TRBV11-2 to TRBJ2-2; weak D call: TRBD1 (6 bases). Germline CDR1 and CDR2: SGHAT and FQNNGV. The CDR3 is made up of 16 amino acids. V lost 5 bases and J lost 6, with 19 bases in between. DNA for the CDR3: TGTGCCAGCAGCCCGATAAGGACAGCCAGGGCCGGGGAGCTGTTTTTT. Encoded protein: CASSPIRTARAGELFF.

The chain recombines TRBV27 with TRBJ2-7; TRBD1 aligns across 10 bases. Germline loops: CDR1 MNHEY, CDR2 SMNVEV (reference sequence). V shed 5 bases and J 3 bases; nucleotides not matched to a gene: 4. CDR3 length equals 14 residues. The CDR3 nucleotides read TGTGCCAGCAGTACCGGGACAGGGGTCTACGAGCAGTACTTC. It codes for CASSTGTGVYEQYF.

This clone was observed a handful of times. This rearrangement joins TRBV29-1 to TRBJ2-5; no clear D gene. The CDR3 is made up of 12 amino acids. Germline V gives CDR1 SQVTM, CDR2 ANQGSEA. The V and J ends lost 2 bases and 1 base respectively, with 5 bases between them. The CDR3 protein is CSVEIVQETQYF. The CDR3 nucleotides read TGCAGCGTTGAAATAGTCCAAGAGACCCAGTACTTC.

The chain carries TRBV28 and TRBJ1-1; no clear D. This CDR3 has 13 amino acids. V was shortened by 3 bases and J by 4 bases, with 9 bases between the two germline ends. The germline V gene encodes CDR1 MDHEN and CDR2 SYDVKM. The CDR3 nucleotides are TGTGCCAGCAGTTTGGGCAGGCTCACTGAAGCTTTCTTT. Its protein is CASSLGRLTEAFF.

This clone was counted between two and nine times. The V and J genes are TRBV15 and TRBJ1-4, with D possibly TRBD1 on 6 matching bases. This CDR3 is built from 16 residues. Trimming cost V 3 bases and J 0 bases, with 11 bases left between them. The V gene's germline CDR1 is LNHNV and CDR2 YYDKDF (reference sequence). The DNA of the CDR3 is TGTGCCACCAGCAGCGGGACACCCGCAACTAATGAAAAACTGTTTTTT. Amino acid sequence: CATSSGTPATNEKLFF.